This T cell receptor beta chain was identified during a study of Graves' ophthalmopathy and Graves' hyperthyroidism. RNA transcripts were the source from which TCR beta CDR3 regions were amplified. A first-round RT-PCR used HTBI primers, followed by a second-round multiplex PCR. TCRdb re-analysed the multiplex PCR reads in MiXCR, keeping a single row per CDR3 protein. The sample includes some 520,000 distinct CDR3 sequences, 13% to 15% seen only once; the top ten take more than 8.5%. V dropped 2 bases and J dropped 9; count of bases not matched to a gene: 7. CDR3 length: 15 amino acids. The germline V gene encodes CDR1 KGHSH and CDR2 LQKENI.

The receptor was derived from a woman in her thirties with Graves' ophthalmopathy. This sequence joins TRBV18 and TRBJ1-5; 10 bases match TRBD1. The sample taken for sequencing was blood. The CDR3 nucleotides read TGTGCCAGCTCACCAGGGGGACAGGGGACCGGGCCCCAGCATTTT. This codes for CASSPGGQGTGPQHF.